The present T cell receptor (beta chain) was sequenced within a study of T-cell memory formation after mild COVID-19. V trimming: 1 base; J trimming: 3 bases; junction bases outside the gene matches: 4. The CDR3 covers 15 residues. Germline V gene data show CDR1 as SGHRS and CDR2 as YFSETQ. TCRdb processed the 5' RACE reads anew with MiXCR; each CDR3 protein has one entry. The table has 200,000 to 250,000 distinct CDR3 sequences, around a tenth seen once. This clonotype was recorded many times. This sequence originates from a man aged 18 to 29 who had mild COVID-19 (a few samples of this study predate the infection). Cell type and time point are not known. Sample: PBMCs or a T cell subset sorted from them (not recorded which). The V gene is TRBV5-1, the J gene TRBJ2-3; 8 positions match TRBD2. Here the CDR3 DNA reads TGCGCCAGCAGCTTGTTGGCGGGGGGAACAGATACGCAGTATTTT. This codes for CASSLLAGGTDTQYF.